The 3 T cell receptor beta chains presented below share a single source sample, sequenced in a study of post-analysis software for immune sequencing data. Study-wide points: Patients had higher frequencies than controls of four to six TRBV segments, including TRBV5-6, TRBV5-1 and TRBV20-1.

Their antigens are not known. Every TCR beta cDNA library bore unique molecular identifiers. TCRdb used MiXCR to reprocess the PCR reads, holding one entry per CDR3 protein. This sample yields about 770,000 distinct CDR3 sequences, of which 46% are seen a single time; approximately 5% belongs to the top ten. The sequenced material came from blood. The receptors come from a girl between 5 and 17 years old with multiple sclerosis.

V gene TRBV29-1 combines with J gene TRBJ2-1; TRBD1 matches 7 bases. The length of the CDR3 is 14 residues. Germline V gives CDR1 SQVTM, CDR2 ANQGSEA. V dropped 6 bases and J dropped 4; count of bases not matched to a gene: 9. The CDR3 here is CSVARGLAYNEQFF. CDR3 DNA sequence: TGCAGCGTGGCGAGGGGGCTCGCGTACAATGAGCAGTTCTTC.

This clonotype was seen only once. The gene calls are TRBV28 and TRBJ2-3, with a weak D call TRBD2 (5 bases). Trimming shortened V by 10 bases and J by 2 bases, and 16 bases separated the two germline ends. Germline CDR1 is MDHEN and CDR2 is SYDVKM. The CDR3 is 14 residues long. The CDR3 loop is CATGLVGNTDTQYF. For the CDR3, the DNA is TGTGCCACCGGACTCGTGGGGAACACAGATACGCAGTATTTT. The full variable domain, completed using reference TRBV28 and TRBJ2-3, is DVKVTQSSRYLVKRTGEKVFLECVQDMDHENMFWYRQDPGLGLRLIYFSYDVKMKEKGDIPEGYSVSREKKERFSLILESASTNQTSMYLCATGLVGNTDTQYFGPGTRLTVL.

This clonotype was seen a few times. This chain joins TRBV9 and TRBJ1-4; D unresolved. Trimming left V 1 base short and J 0 bases short, with 4 bases between. The CDR3 has 14 residues. Germline V gene data show CDR1 as SGDLS and CDR2 as YYNGEE. CDR3 in DNA: TGTGCCAGCAGCGTACGGGCAACTAATGAAAAACTGTTTTTT. Its protein product is CASSVRATNEKLFF.